A selection of T cell receptor beta chains follows, all from one sample in a study of human T cells and chemical hapten exposure. TCRdb reprocessed the RACE reads with MiXCR, giving one entry per CDR3 protein. The sample shows roughly 84,000 distinct CDR3 sequences, 10% of them seen only once. This specimen consisted of whole blood, obtained in connection with sensitization to the hapten diphenylcyclopropenone (DPC). These receptors were taken from a woman between 45 and 60 years old with alopecia areata. Some clones in this sample may be carry-over from other donors' samples. The CDR3 runs from the conserved cysteine through the conserved F or W. D genes are given only for firm matches. Rows may omit the clone size; those that give it use once, few, many or a size class.

clone size: .
D gene: .
V gene: TRBV12-3/TRBV12-4
J gene: TRBJ2-7
CDR3 DNA: TGTGCCAGCAGTTTTGCGGGGAACCCCTACGAGCAGTACTTC
CDR3 protein: CASSFAGNPYEQYF

clone size: medium-sized
D gene: TRBD1
V gene: TRBV20-1
J gene: TRBJ1-4
CDR3 DNA: TGCAGTGCTCCCCACTCAGGCACAGGGGACGAACTGTTTTTT
CDR3 protein: CSAPHSGTGDELFF

clone size: many
D gene: .
V gene: TRBV6-5
J gene: TRBJ2-7
CDR3 DNA: TGTGCCAGCAGTCCAGGGCCCTCCTACGAGCAGTACTTC
CDR3 protein: CASSPGPSYEQYF

clone size: many
D gene: .
V gene: TRBV7-9
J gene: TRBJ2-1
CDR3 DNA: TGTGCCAGCAGCCTCCTCTCGGGAGTGAGCAATGAGCAGTTCTTC
CDR3 protein: CASSLLSGVSNEQFF

clone size: many
D gene: TRBD1
V gene: TRBV19
J gene: TRBJ1-2
CDR3 DNA: TGTGCCAGTAGTTTAAGACAGGGCGTTGATGGCTACACCTTC
CDR3 protein: CASSLRQGVDGYTF

clone size: many
D gene: .
V gene: TRBV9
J gene: TRBJ2-1
CDR3 DNA: TGTGCCAGCAGCGCAGGGACACCCGCGAGCTCCTACAATGAGCAGTTCTTC
CDR3 protein: CASSAGTPASSYNEQFF

clone size: .
D gene: .
V gene: TRBV30
J gene: TRBJ2-7
CDR3 DNA: TGTGCCTGTGGGGTCTACGAGCAGTACTTC
CDR3 protein: CACGVYEQYF

clone size: many
D gene: .
V gene: TRBV29-1
J gene: TRBJ1-2
CDR3 DNA: TGCAGCGTTGCATGGGGGAGTTCGCATGGCTACACCTTC
CDR3 protein: CSVAWGSSHGYTF

clone size: few
D gene: .
V gene: TRBV20-1
J gene: TRBJ2-3
CDR3 DNA: TGCAGTGCTAATCCCACAGATACGCAGTATTTT
CDR3 protein: CSANPTDTQYF

clone size: many
D gene: .
V gene: TRBV2
J gene: TRBJ2-7
CDR3 DNA: TGTGCCAGCAGCCCCCAGGCCACTGGGGCGTACGAGCAGTACTTC
CDR3 protein: CASSPQATGAYEQYF

clone size: few
D gene: .
V gene: TRBV19
J gene: TRBJ1-5
CDR3 DNA: TGTGCCAGTAGTATAATTAGACAAAATCAGCCCCAGCATTTT
CDR3 protein: CASSIIRQNQPQHF

clone size: .
D gene: TRBD2
V gene: TRBV7-2
J gene: TRBJ2-3
CDR3 DNA: TGTGCCAGCAGCCTAAGGACTAGCGGGAGGGCAGATACGCAGTATTTT
CDR3 protein: CASSLRTSGRADTQYF

clone size: many
D gene: TRBD1
V gene: TRBV20-1
J gene: TRBJ2-2
CDR3 DNA: TGCAGTGCTTCGACAGGGGGGAACACCGGGGAGCTGTTTTTT
CDR3 protein: CSASTGGNTGELFF

clone size: few
D gene: .
V gene: TRBV2
J gene: TRBJ1-5
CDR3 DNA: TGTGCCAGCAGCAGGACAGAAAATCAGCCCCAGCATTTT
CDR3 protein: CASSRTENQPQHF

clone size: .
D gene: .
V gene: TRBV28
J gene: TRBJ2-1
CDR3 DNA: TGTGCCAGCGCCTCCGGGCTCCCCTCGGAGCAGTTCTTC
CDR3 protein: CASASGLPSEQFF

clone size: .
D gene: .
V gene: TRBV20-1
J gene: TRBJ2-7
CDR3 DNA: TGCAGTGCTAGAGCCCATGCCAACTACGAGCAGTACTTC
CDR3 protein: CSARAHANYEQYF

clone size: .
D gene: TRBD1
V gene: TRBV10-3
J gene: TRBJ1-2
CDR3 DNA: TGTGCCATCAGTGTTGAATGGACAGGTCCTCCGACATACTATGGCTACACCTTC
CDR3 protein: CAISVEWTGPPTYYGYTF

clone size: once
D gene: TRBD2
V gene: TRBV25-1
J gene: TRBJ2-1
CDR3 DNA: TGTGCCAGCAGTGAGGTATTTGGAGCGGGAGGGAATGAGCAGTTCTTC
CDR3 protein: CASSEVFGAGGNEQFF